A selection of T cell receptor beta chains follows, all from one sample in a study of radiation and T cells in renal cell carcinoma. The repertoire was sequenced with immunoSEQ multiplex PCR; TCRdb's copy has only in-frame clones and lacks some. The table includes roughly 92,000 clones, 84% detected once. Here the sequenced sample was blood, taken from a patient whose treatment included radiotherapy and nephrectomy. These receptors were collected from a man aged 55 to 70 with renal cell carcinoma. CDR3s include the opening cysteine and the closing phenylalanine or tryptophan. The D gene is left open where the match is weak. Only some rows state a clone size, as once, few, many or a class for expanded clones.

clone size	V gene	J gene	D gene	CDR3 DNA	CDR3 protein
few	TRBV2	TRBJ1-4	TRBD1	TGTGCCAGCAGTGAAGGACAGGGAAGGAATGAAAAACTGTTTTTT	CASSEGQGRNEKLFF
-	TRBV6-5	TRBJ2-1	TRBD2	TGTGCCAGCAGTCGGACTAGCGGGAGTTACAATGAGCAGTTCTTC	CASSRTSGSYNEQFF
-	TRBV11-2	TRBJ2-5	-	TGTGCCAGCAGCTTAGGCGACAGATGGCAAGAGACCCAGTACTTC	CASSLGDRWQETQYF
-	TRBV18	TRBJ1-2	-	TGTGCCAGCTCACCCAACGCTCGAGAGACCGGCCAACCCTACACCTTC	CASSPNARETGQPYTF
-	TRBV7-9	TRBJ2-1	-	TGTGCCAGCAGCTTAGCGGTACTCTTTGAGCAGTTCTTC	CASSLAVLFEQFF
-	TRBV27	TRBJ2-7	TRBD2	TGTGCCAGCAGTTCCTTTCCTCTAGCGGGATCCCAGTACTTC	CASSSFPLAGSQYF
-	TRBV27	TRBJ2-7	TRBD1	TGTGCCAGCAGTTTAGGGACAGGCGTGGGCGAGCAGTACTTC	CASSLGTGVGEQYF
-	TRBV19	TRBJ2-7	TRBD2	TGTGCCAGTAGTTACCGAAGGACTAGCGGGAGCGGGGAGCAGTACTTC	CASSYRRTSGSGEQYF
-	TRBV28	TRBJ2-7	TRBD2	TGTGCCAGCAGCCGACTAGCGATCACCTACGAGCAGTACTTC	CASSRLAITYEQYF
-	TRBV21-1	TRBJ2-2	-	TGTGCCAGCAGCGCGGTGACTAGCGGGAGTGAGACCGGGGAGCTGTTTTTT	CASSAVTSGSETGELFF
-	TRBV5-5	TRBJ2-3	TRBD1	TGTGCCAGCAGCTTGCTGCAGGGGGCAGATACGCAGTATTTT	CASSLLQGADTQYF
-	TRBV5-4	TRBJ2-2	-	TGTGCCAGCAGCTTGGCGCGGGAAGGTCTCCGCGGGGAGCTGTTTTTT	CASSLAREGLRGELFF
-	TRBV19	TRBJ2-3	TRBD2	TGTGCCAGTAGTGCAGCCAGCGGGGCGCTACCTAGCACAGATACGCAGTATTTT	CASSAASGALPSTDTQYF
-	TRBV9	TRBJ1-4	-	TGTGCCAGCAGCCCCACTCAGGGGACTAATGAAAAACTGTTTTTT	CASSPTQGTNEKLFF
-	TRBV2	TRBJ2-4	TRBD2	TGTGCCACTACGTGGGGTAGCGGGATAGCCAAAAACATTCAGTACTTC	CATTWGSGIAKNIQYF
few	TRBV28	TRBJ1-4	TRBD1	TGTGCCAGCAGTCGGGGACAGGCTAATGAAAAACTGTTTTTT	CASSRGQANEKLFF
-	TRBV5-1	TRBJ2-7	-	TGCGCCAGCAGGCAGGCCTACGAGCAGTACTTC	CASRQAYEQYF
once	TRBV6-1	TRBJ2-7	-	TGTGCCAGCCGCCTGTGGGAGGGGGCGAACTACGAGCAGTACTTC	CASRLWEGANYEQYF
-	TRBV28	TRBJ1-1	-	TGTGCCAGCAAACCCGGCCAGAGGACTGAAGCTTTCTTT	CASKPGQRTEAFF
-	TRBV25-1	TRBJ2-1	TRBD2	TGTGCCAGCCCCTACCCAAACCTAGCGGGAGAGGGTGAGCAGTTCTTC	CASPYPNLAGEGEQFF
-	TRBV5-4	TRBJ2-5	-	TGTGCCAGCAGCTTGGTAGGCCCCCGGGAGACCCAGTACTTC	CASSLVGPRETQYF
-	TRBV19	TRBJ2-2	-	TGTGCCAGTAGTACCTCAACGAACACCGGGGAGCTGTTTTTT	CASSTSTNTGELFF
-	TRBV28	TRBJ2-1	-	TGTGCCAGCAGTTTATACAATCGGAGGTACAATGAGCAGTTCTTC	CASSLYNRRYNEQFF
-	TRBV4-3	TRBJ2-3	-	TGCGCCAGCAGCCAAGGCGGGATTACAGATACGCAGTATTTT	CASSQGGITDTQYF
-	TRBV11-3	TRBJ2-3	-	TGTGCCAGCAGCTTAGACAGCACAGATACGCAGTATTTT	CASSLDSTDTQYF
-	TRBV28	TRBJ1-2	-	TGTGCCAGCACCTCTGATCCCGGGACTAACTATGGCTACACCTTC	CASTSDPGTNYGYTF
-	TRBV9	TRBJ2-5	TRBD1	TGTGCCAGCAGCGTAGGGGCAGGGGGCAATATCGGAGAGACCCAGTACTTC	CASSVGAGGNIGETQYF
-	TRBV5-1	TRBJ1-1	-	TGCGCCAGCAGGGAGTGGACTGAAGCTTTCTTT	CASREWTEAFF
-	TRBV7-2	TRBJ2-1	-	TGTGCCAGCAGCTTAGAACAGTACTCCTACAATGAGCAGTTCTTC	CASSLEQYSYNEQFF
-	TRBV5-8	TRBJ1-1	-	TGTGCCAGCAGCTTCAGGGAGCTGTCAGCTTTCTTT	CASSFRELSAFF
-	TRBV19	TRBJ2-7	-	TGTGCCAGTAGTCGCGGGCCTGGGGCCTACGAGCAGTACTTC	CASSRGPGAYEQYF
-	TRBV5-4	TRBJ2-7	-	TGTGCCAGCAGCCCCTCGGGGGGCAGGATTCTCTACGAGCAGTACTTC	CASSPSGGRILYEQYF
few	TRBV7-9	TRBJ2-4	TRBD1	TGTGCCAGCAGCCCCTACTCTTCCACGGGACAGGGGGACATTCAGTACTTC	CASSPYSSTGQGDIQYF
-	TRBV19	TRBJ2-3	TRBD1	TGTGCCAGTAGTCCGAACCGGGACAGGGGAACAGATACGCAGTATTTT	CASSPNRDRGTDTQYF
-	TRBV4-1	TRBJ2-7	-	TGCGCCAGCAGCCAAGAAGTTGGGGGGCTCTCCTACGAGCAGTACTTC	CASSQEVGGLSYEQYF
-	TRBV27	TRBJ2-1	TRBD1	TGTGCCAGCAGTCCGGTCCCGGGACAGTACAATGAGCAGTTCTTC	CASSPVPGQYNEQFF
few	TRBV5-4	TRBJ2-3	-	TGTGCCAGCAGCTTGGTGCAGGGGACGCAGTATTTT	CASSLVQGTQYF
-	TRBV28	TRBJ2-5	-	TGTGCCAGCAGCCCGCCCCCCGTCCTAATGGTTGGGTCCCAGTACTTC	CASSPPPVLMVGSQYF
few	TRBV6-5	TRBJ2-2	-	TGTGCCAGCAGTTACTCCCAGAACACCGGGGAGCTGTTTTTT	CASSYSQNTGELFF
few	TRBV4-2	TRBJ1-1	TRBD1	TGTGCCAGCAGCCAGGACAGGGGGCGAACTGAAGCTTTCTTT	CASSQDRGRTEAFF
-	TRBV19	TRBJ2-1	TRBD2	TGTGCCAGTAGTATACCCGGCGCGGGAGCGTCCTACAATGAGCAGTTCTTC	CASSIPGAGASYNEQFF
-	TRBV5-1	TRBJ1-6	TRBD1	TGCGCCAGCAGCTTAGACAGGGTATCACCCCTCCACTTT	CASSLDRVSPLHF
-	TRBV30	TRBJ1-3	-	TGTGCCTGGAGACTCAGGGCTGGAAACACCATATATTTT	CAWRLRAGNTIYF
-	TRBV10-3	TRBJ1-3	-	TGTGCCACCAATCGGGGAGGCGCCGGGGACTCTGGAAACACCATATATTTT	CATNRGGAGDSGNTIYF
-	TRBV19	TRBJ1-4	-	TGTGCCAGTAGGGGGGGCACTAATGAAAAACTGTTTTTT	CASRGGTNEKLFF
-	TRBV6-1	TRBJ2-1	-	TGTGCCAGCACCTATTACAATGAGCAGTTCTTC	CASTYYNEQFF
once	TRBV18	TRBJ2-3	-	TGTGCCAGCTCACCATCGATCGTCCAATCAGAAGATACGCAGTATTTT	CASSPSIVQSEDTQYF